Below are 4 T cell receptor beta chains sequenced from a single sample in a study of blood T cell repertoires in COVID-19. Sequencing was performed with immunoSEQ multiplex PCR; in TCRdb, only in-frame clones are kept and a portion is missing. The table records about 200,000 clones, 75% to 90% of them present only once. The sequencing input was PBMCs or T cells enriched from blood (not recorded which). Source of these receptors: a woman aged 35 to 49 with acute COVID-19.

The rearrangement uses TRBV24-1 and TRBJ2-5; 12 bases are shared with TRBD2. The junction had 7 bases not matched to a gene; V was cut back by 4 bases and J by 2 bases. The CDR3 covers 17 residues. CDR1 is KGHDR, CDR2 SFDVKD, per germline. Here the CDR3 reads CATSDPTLAGGQETQYF. The CDR3 DNA reads as TGTGCCACCAGTGACCCCACACTAGCGGGGGGACAAGAGACCCAGTACTTC.

This clone was observed once. This sequence joins TRBV19 and TRBJ2-5; 8 bases map to TRBD2. This CDR3 has 15 residues. V was clipped by 5 bases and J by 2 bases; unmatched bases: 7. CDR1 is LNHDA, CDR2 SQIVND, per germline (reference sequence). The chain's CDR3 is CASSPVAGMQETQYF. CDR3 sequence (DNA): TGTGCCAGTAGTCCCGTAGCGGGGATGCAAGAGACCCAGTACTTC.

Only one count was recorded for this clone. The chain uses TRBV19 and TRBJ1-1; possible D gene TRBD1, 6 bases. V lost 7 bases, J lost 9 bases, and 21 bases lay in between. Germline V gene sequence: CDR1 LNHDA, CDR2 SQIVND (reference sequence). This CDR3 is built from 14 residues. In nucleotides, the CDR3 is TGTGCCAGTATCCAATCCCCCCTCCAGGGGCAAGCTTTCTTT. Amino acids: CASIQSPLQGQAFF.

Of note for this clone: Other DNA sequences from this sample encode an identical CDR3 as well. The rearrangement links TRBV27 to TRBJ2-5; perhaps TRBD2 as D (7 bases). The germline V and J ends were trimmed by 2 bases and 1 base, with 11 bases remaining between them. The CDR3 runs 15 residues. The germline V gene encodes CDR1 MNHEY and CDR2 SMNVEV (reference sequence). CDR3 protein: CASSLGGGPQETQYF. CDR3 DNA: TGTGCCAGCAGTTTAGGGGGGGGCCCCCAAGAGACCCAGTACTTC.